At least ten counts were recorded for the clone carrying this TCR beta chain. Its matching antigen is unknown. Hyperthyroidism of Graves' type that showed no ophthalmopathy progression within 18 months was stable. The sample originates from a study of T cells in Graves' hyperthyroidism and ophthalmopathy. Study-wide points: Among clonotypes expanded in thyroid above 0.001, most were also found in blood. Ophthalmopathy was distinguished from stable hyperthyroidism by 13 V-J signatures.

Amplification targeted TCR beta CDR3 regions from RNA transcripts. HTBI primers were the set used in a first-round RT-PCR of the TCR CDR3. TCRdb passed the multiplex PCR reads through MiXCR, listing each CDR3 protein once. The sample shows roughly 570,000 distinct CDR3 sequences, approximately 14% of them seen only once. The sequence came from a woman aged 25 to 39 with Graves' hyperthyroidism. Sequencing used blood.

CDR3 sequence: CASSPTRHNEQFF. CDR3 coding DNA: TGTGCCAGTAGTCCTACTAGACACAATGAGCAGTTCTTC. V gene TRBV19 combines with J gene TRBJ2-1; tentatively, D is TRBD2 (5 bases). CDR1 and CDR2 from the germline V gene are LNHDA and SQIVND (reference sequence). The CDR3 has 13 amino acids. V was cut by 5 bases and J by 5 bases, with 10 bases left in between. The full variable domain, its missing parts supplied by reference TRBV19 and TRBJ2-1, is DGGITQSPKYLFRKEGQNVTLSCEQNLNHDAMYWYRQDPGQGLRLIYYSQIVNDFQKGDIAEGYSVSREKKESFPLTVTSAQKNPTAFYLCASSPTRHNEQFFGPGTRLTVL.